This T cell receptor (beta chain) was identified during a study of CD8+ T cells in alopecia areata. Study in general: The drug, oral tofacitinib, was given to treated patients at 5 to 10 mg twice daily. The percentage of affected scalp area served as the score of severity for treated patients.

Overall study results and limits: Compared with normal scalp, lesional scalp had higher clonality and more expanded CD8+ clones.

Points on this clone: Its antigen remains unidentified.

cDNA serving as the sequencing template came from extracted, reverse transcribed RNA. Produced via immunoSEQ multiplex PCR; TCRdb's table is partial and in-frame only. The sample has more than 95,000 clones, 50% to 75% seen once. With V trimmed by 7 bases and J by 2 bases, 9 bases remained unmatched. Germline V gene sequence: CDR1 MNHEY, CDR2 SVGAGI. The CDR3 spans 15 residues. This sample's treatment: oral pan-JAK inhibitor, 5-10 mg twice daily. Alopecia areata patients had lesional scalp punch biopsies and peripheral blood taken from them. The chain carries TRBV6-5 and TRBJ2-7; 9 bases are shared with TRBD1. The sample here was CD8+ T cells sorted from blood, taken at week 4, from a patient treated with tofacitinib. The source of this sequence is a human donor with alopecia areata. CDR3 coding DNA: TGTGCCAGCACCTTATTGGGGACAGGGACCTACGAGCAGTACTTC. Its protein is CASTLLGTGTYEQYF.